A single sample is the source of the 21 T cell receptor beta chains below, sequenced in a study of cytomegalovirus exposure and HLA in healthy donors. The PCR had 60 Vbeta and 13 Jbeta primers. Generated by immunoSEQ multiplex PCR, the TCRdb table keeps only in-frame clones and is missing some. The data show approximately 150,000 clones, around three quarters seen once. Sample: PBMCs. These receptors came from a woman between 18 and 29 years old in good health and CMV-seropositive.

The V and J genes are TRBV5-1 and TRBJ1-1; TRBD1 matches at 11 bases. Germline V CDR1 and CDR2: SGHRS, YFSETQ. CDR3 length: 14 residues. The trim removed 3 bases at V and 4 bases at J, leaving 2 bases unmatched. The CDR3 reads CASSSDRGLTEAFF. The DNA of the CDR3 is TGCGCCAGCAGCTCGGACAGGGGGCTCACTGAAGCTTTCTTT.

The V and J genes are TRBV28 and TRBJ1-4; weak D call: TRBD1 (6 bases). Looked up from germline, CDR1 is MDHEN and CDR2 is SYDVKM. V shed 4 bases and J shed 7 bases, with 13 bases lying between them. The CDR3 length is 14 residues. This CDR3 is CASSSQGRGEKLFF. In DNA, the CDR3 is TGTGCCAGCAGTTCCCAGGGGCGTGGTGAAAAACTGTTTTTT.

The chain carries TRBV6-1 and TRBJ1-4, with D unresolved. Germline V lookup: CDR1 MNHNS, CDR2 SASEGT. There are 13 residues in the CDR3. With 2 bases removed from V and 8 bases from J, the gap between germline ends came to 9 bases. The CDR3 spells CASSEQRGEKLFF. CDR3 sequence (DNA): TGTGCCAGCAGTGAACAGAGAGGAGAAAAACTGTTTTTT.

The chain combines TRBV11-3 with TRBJ2-7, with 11 positions matching TRBD1. This CDR3 has 13 amino acids. With 8 bases clipped from V and 2 bases from J, the junction kept 2 bases outside the gene matches. Germline CDR1 SGHNT, CDR2 YENEEA. This CDR3 is CASGQGATYEQYF. CDR3 nucleotide sequence: TGTGCCAGCGGACAGGGGGCGACCTACGAGCAGTACTTC.

The CDR3 DNA reads TGTGCCAGCAGGAGGGTCCAGGGGATATTGCAGTACTTC. This sequence encodes CASRRVQGILQYF. The chain joins TRBV28 to TRBJ2-7; tentatively, D is TRBD1 (6 bases). CDR3 length: 13 residues. Germline lookup yields CDR1 MDHEN and CDR2 SYDVKM. Trimming shortened V by 6 bases and J by 9 bases, and 18 bases separated the two germline ends. Full variable domain (remainder filled in from reference TRBV28 and TRBJ2-7): DVKVTQSSRYLVKRTGEKVFLECVQDMDHENMFWYRQDPGLGLRLIYFSYDVKMKEKGDIPEGYSVSREKKERFSLILESASTNQTSMYLCASRRVQGILQYFGPGTRLTVT.

Here the CDR3 reads CASSLSWALEAFF. In DNA form, the CDR3 reads TGTGCCAGCAGTTTATCCTGGGCCCTGGAAGCTTTCTTT. The chain employs TRBV28 and TRBJ1-1; D gene uncertain. V lost 1 base, J lost 8 bases, and 11 bases lay in between. There are 13 residues in the CDR3. Per germline, CDR1 MDHEN and CDR2 SYDVKM.

This chain uses TRBV10-3 with TRBJ2-5; possibly TRBD2 for D (6 bases). The DNA matches TRBJ2-7 better at its end, which makes the J call doubtful. CDR1 and CDR2 (germline): ENHRY, SYGVKD. The CDR3 has 13 amino acids. The CDR3 reads CAISGASEDEQYF. Written as DNA, the CDR3 is TGTGCCATCAGTGGGGCTAGCGAAGACGAGCAGTACTTC.

This chain links TRBV5-6 with TRBJ2-3, with a tentative D call TRBD2 (5 bases). CDR3 length: 14 residues. V lost 5 bases, J lost 3 bases, and 13 bases lay in between. Germline values: CDR1 SGHDT, CDR2 YYEEEE. As DNA, the CDR3 is TGTGCCAGCAGTTTAAGCGGAGAGACAGATACGCAGTATTTT. This gives the protein CASSLSGETDTQYF.

The V call is TRBV5-1, the J call TRBJ2-1, with a possible D match to TRBD1 (6 bases). Germline assignment: CDR1 SGHRS and CDR2 YFSETQ. The CDR3 runs to 16 residues. The V end was cut by 4 bases, the J end by 9 bases, with 23 bases between. The CDR3 loop is CASSGDTEPPRGEQFF. The CDR3, as DNA: TGCGCCAGCAGCGGGGACACTGAGCCCCCTAGGGGTGAGCAGTTCTTC. Supplemented by reference TRBV5-1 and TRBJ2-1, the full variable domain reads KAGVTQTPRYLIKTRGQQVTLSCSPISGHRSVSWYQQTPGQGLQFLFEYFSETQRNKGNFPGRFSGRQFSNSRSEMNVSTLELGDSALYLCASSGDTEPPRGEQFFGPGTRLTVL.

The rearrangement joins TRBV9 to TRBJ2-5, with 8 bases aligning to TRBD1. The CDR3 extends over 19 amino acids. The J segment lost 1 base and the V segment lost 3 bases, leaving 17 bases of the junction unmatched. The germline gives CDR1 SGDLS, CDR2 YYNGEE. In DNA, the CDR3 is TGTGCCAGCAGCGGGGGACAGGCATCGGGTTTTCGGTTCCAAGAGACCCAGTACTTC. It yields the protein CASSGGQASGFRFQETQYF.

This clone was observed a single time. The chain has TRBV4-1 and TRBJ1-5; D ambiguous. Trimming stripped 0 bases from V and 0 bases from J, with 6 bases between. The germline CDR1 and CDR2 sequences are MGHRA and YSYEKL. This CDR3 contains 15 residues. CDR3 nucleotide sequence: TGCGCCAGCAGCCAAGACCCGGTTAGCAATCAGCCCCAGCATTTT. Protein sequence: CASSQDPVSNQPQHF.

The rearrangement links TRBV7-9 to TRBJ2-3; D ambiguous. Germline V lookup: CDR1 SEHNR, CDR2 FQNEAQ (reference sequence). V lost 5 bases, J lost 5 bases, and 20 bases lay in between. This CDR3 has 16 amino acids. This chain's CDR3 is CASSPLFSRRGDTQYF. CDR3 nucleotide sequence: TGTGCCAGCAGCCCTCTTTTCTCGAGACGAGGAGATACGCAGTATTTT.

The rearrangement links TRBV7-7 to TRBJ2-2; D remains unclear. Germline V gene data show CDR1 as SSHAT and CDR2 as FNYEAQ (reference sequence). V lost 1 base to trimming and J lost 5 bases, with 8 bases between them. This CDR3 is built from 14 residues. The chain's CDR3 is CASSLVGRTGELFF. In DNA, the CDR3 is TGTGCCAGCAGCTTAGTCGGCAGGACCGGGGAGCTGTTTTTT.

This chain connects TRBV7-8 to TRBJ2-5; TRBD2 might be the D (6 bases). The CDR3 consists of 15 residues. Trimming shortened V by 6 bases and J by 4 bases, and 18 bases separated the two germline ends. Germline V CDR1 and CDR2: SGHVS, FQNEAQ. DNA for the CDR3: TGTGCCAGCAGGGCACGCGCCGGGGGAGGAGAGACCCAGTACTTC. Amino acids: CASRARAGGGETQYF.

This chain joins TRBV28 and TRBJ2-7, with 8 bases that match TRBD2. The CDR3 totals 16 residues. The J segment lost 4 bases and the V segment lost 4 bases, leaving 12 bases of the junction unmatched. Germline V lookup: CDR1 MDHEN, CDR2 SYDVKM. CDR3 protein: CASSWEFLSGGYEQYF. The CDR3 DNA reads as TGTGCCAGCAGTTGGGAGTTCCTGAGCGGGGGATACGAGCAGTACTTC. Full variable domain (outside the CDR3, taken from reference TRBV28 and TRBJ2-7): DVKVTQSSRYLVKRTGEKVFLECVQDMDHENMFWYRQDPGLGLRLIYFSYDVKMKEKGDIPEGYSVSREKKERFSLILESASTNQTSMYLCASSWEFLSGGYEQYFGPGTRLTVT.

The chain combines TRBV6-1 with TRBJ2-1; D perhaps matches TRBD1 (6 bases). Germline CDR1 is MNHNS and CDR2 is SASEGT. CDR3 length: 13 amino acids. Trimming pared 6 bases from V and 3 bases from J, leaving 9 bases between. In nucleotides, the CDR3 is TGTGCCAGCAGCAAGGGGGACTACAATGAGCAGTTCTTC. Amino acid sequence: CASSKGDYNEQFF.

The chain uses TRBV2 and TRBJ1-3; 7 bases match TRBD1. With V trimmed by 4 bases and J by 0 bases, 15 bases remained unmatched. This CDR3 is built from 19 residues. Germline CDR1 reads SNHLY; CDR2 reads FYNNEI. The CDR3 region has the DNA TGTGCCAGCAGTGGAATATTACCTCGACAGGGATACTCTGGAAACACCATATATTTT. Its protein product is CASSGILPRQGYSGNTIYF.

The CDR3 DNA is TGTGCCAGTAGTATAGTGGAGGGATCACCCCTCCACTTT. It specifies CASSIVEGSPLHF. The V gene is TRBV19, the J gene TRBJ1-6; D unresolved. V was clipped by 1 base and J by 10 bases, with 8 bases between them. The CDR3 covers 13 residues. CDR1 and CDR2 from the germline V gene are LNHDA and SQIVND (reference sequence).

The V gene is TRBV2, the J gene TRBJ2-4, with D tentatively TRBD2 (5 bases). Trimming stripped 3 bases from V and 0 bases from J, with 9 bases between. Germline lookup yields CDR1 SNHLY and CDR2 FYNNEI. The CDR3 extends over 15 amino acids. In DNA, the CDR3 is TGTGCCAGCAGTGAGCGGGTGTTAGCCAAAAACATTCAGTACTTC. Its translation is CASSERVLAKNIQYF. The whole variable domain, remainder taken from reference TRBV2 and TRBJ2-4, is EPEVTQTPSHQVTQMGQEVILRCVPISNHLYFYWYRQILGQKVEFLVSFYNNEISEKSEIFDDQFSVERPDGSNFTLKIRSTKLEDSAMYFCASSERVLAKNIQYFGAGTRLSVL.

This clone was found a few times. This chain joins TRBV11-2 and TRBJ2-4; TRBD2 matches at 8 bases. Germline V gene data show CDR1 as SGHAT and CDR2 as FQNNGV. The CDR3 has 15 residues. V gave up 1 base and J gave up 8 bases; unmatched junction bases: 7. CDR3 amino acids: CASSLAGGYEHIQYF. CDR3 coding DNA: TGTGCCAGCAGCTTAGCGGGGGGGTATGAACACATTCAGTACTTC.

The chain links TRBV19 to TRBJ1-2; D possibly corresponds to TRBD1 (5 bases). The germline V gene has CDR1 LNHDA and CDR2 SQIVND (reference sequence). Trimming pared 6 bases from V and 4 bases from J, leaving 18 bases between. The CDR3 extends over 15 amino acids. The CDR3 sequence: CASSLRRQGTYGYTF. CDR3 DNA: TGTGCCAGTAGCCTTCGACGGCAGGGCACCTATGGCTACACCTTC.